The 13 T cell receptor beta chains below come from one sample, sequenced in a study of T cell responses to AZD1222 COVID-19 vaccine. TCRdb's table, derived via immunoSEQ multiplex PCR, lists solely in-frame clones and lacks some. The sample lists roughly 100,000 clones, less than 90% seen once, with more than 15% in the top ten. The source was peripheral blood, collected on day 0 of AZD1222 vaccination. The receptors were gathered from an adult in good health.

This clone occurred once. This chain uses TRBV7-2 with TRBJ2-7; D is unresolved. The CDR3 has 13 amino acids. Trimming took 3 bases from V and 2 from J, leaving 8 bases between them. CDR1 SGHTA and CDR2 FQGNSA come from the germline V gene. Written as DNA, the CDR3 is TGTGCCAGCAGCTTGCCAAGCCCCTACGAGCAGTACTTC. Translation: CASSLPSPYEQYF.

This sequence joins TRBV5-1 and TRBJ2-5; D is unresolved. This CDR3 contains 13 residues. CDR1 and CDR2 (germline): SGHRS, YFSETQ. The ends were cut back, 0 bases at V and 0 bases at J, with 3 bases in the middle. CDR3 loop: CASSLGNQETQYF. The DNA for the CDR3 is TGCGCCAGCAGCTTGGGGAACCAAGAGACCCAGTACTTC.

The CDR3 DNA reads as TGCAGTGCTAGTAACAGGGTAACTGGAAACACCATATATTTT. Residues: CSASNRVTGNTIYF. The chain recombines TRBV20-1 with TRBJ1-3, with D possibly TRBD1 on 6 matching bases. Germline loops: CDR1 DFQATT, CDR2 SNEGSKA (reference sequence). This CDR3 comprises 14 residues. Trimming took off 3 bases at V and 2 bases at J, with 11 bases between the two ends.

The gene calls are TRBV7-8 and TRBJ2-3; D is unresolved. This CDR3 has 12 residues. Trimming cost V 1 base and J 6 bases, with 5 bases left between them. The V gene's germline CDR1 is SGHVS and CDR2 FQNEAQ. The CDR3 sequence: CASSLGRDTQYF. The CDR3 DNA sequence: TGTGCCAGCAGCTTAGGTCGGGATACGCAGTATTTT.

Comment on this clone: One junction end does not reproduce the germline sequence, and a read error may be involved. The rearrangement joins TRBV7-2 to TRBJ2-3, with a weak D call TRBD2 (5 bases). Germline loops: CDR1 SGHTA, CDR2 FQGNSA. The CDR3 spans 14 residues. CDR3 nucleotide sequence: TGTGCCAGCAGCTTAGTGGGTCGAGCGGATTATCTGAATTTT. Protein: CASSLVGRADYLNF.

Turning to this clone: The junction departs from germline at one end; a sequencing error may be responsible. The chain recombines TRBV28 with TRBJ1-5; perhaps TRBD1 as D (5 bases). CDR1 is MDHEN, CDR2 SYDVKM, per germline. The CDR3 covers 15 residues. The CDR3 reads CASRLSGGTGQPQHF. CDR3 in DNA: TGTGCCAGCAGATTATCGGGGGGAACAGGTCAGCCCCAGCATTTT.

This chain uses TRBV28 with TRBJ2-3, with 8 bases identical to TRBD1. The V and J ends lost 5 bases and 0 bases, in that order; junction bases with no gene match: 4. Germline V gives CDR1 MDHEN, CDR2 SYDVKM. This CDR3 spans 15 amino acids. Written as DNA, the CDR3 is TGTGCCAGCAGTAGGGACAGGACAAGCACAGATACGCAGTATTTT. Translated: CASSRDRTSTDTQYF.

The chain links TRBV5-6 to TRBJ2-5; 8 bases line up with TRBD2. The trim removed 4 bases at V and 7 bases at J, leaving 0 bases unmatched. The CDR3 has 11 amino acids. The germline V gene encodes CDR1 SGHDT and CDR2 YYEEEE. CDR3 region: CASSSGGTQYF. The CDR3 coding sequence is TGTGCCAGCAGCAGCGGGGGGACCCAGTACTTC.

CDR3 in DNA: TGTGCCAGCAGCTTCCGGACAGGGCTGAACACCGGGGAGCTGTTTTTT. Encoded protein: CASSFRTGLNTGELFF. The rearrangement joins TRBV7-2 to TRBJ2-2, with 8 positions matching TRBD1. CDR3 length equals 16 residues. CDR1 is SGHTA, CDR2 FQGNSA, per germline. Trimming cost V 3 bases and J 1 base; bases outside gene matches: 4.

This clone counts as medium-sized. J is TRBJ1-4 and V is TRBV5-3, with 7 bases aligning to TRBD1. TRBV5-3 carries the ORF label, with uncertain function. The CDR3 runs to 15 residues. V shed 3 bases and J 2 bases; nucleotides not matched to a gene: 4. Here the CDR3 DNA reads TGTGCCAGAAGCTCCAACAGGGGTACTAATGAAAAACTGTTTTTT. Its protein is CARSSNRGTNEKLFF.

V usage is TRBV6-5 and J usage is TRBJ2-7; D may be TRBD2 (6 bases). With 6 bases removed from V and 0 bases from J, the gap between germline ends came to 15 bases. The CDR3 runs to 15 residues. Germline V lookup: CDR1 MNHEY, CDR2 SVGAGI. The CDR3 bases are TGTGCCAGCAGGCCGGGACTCTTAAGCTCCTACGAGCAGTACGTC. It translates to CASRPGLLSSYEQYV.

This clone has a handful of counts. The chain couples TRBV11-3 to TRBJ2-3; TRBD1 matches 8 bases. This CDR3 region has 15 residues. The germline V gene has CDR1 SGHNT and CDR2 YENEEA. V trimming: 5 bases; J trimming: 6 bases; junction bases outside the gene matches: 10. CDR3 region: CASSIRGRIKDTQYF. The CDR3 DNA reads TGTGCCAGCAGCATCAGGGGGCGAATCAAGGATACGCAGTATTTT.

The gene calls are TRBV14 and TRBJ2-7; D is unclear. The CDR3 has 15 residues. CDR1 SGHDN and CDR2 FVKESK come from the germline V gene. Trimming left V 0 bases short and J 6 bases short, with 15 bases between. This chain's CDR3 is CASSQERVPLLEQYF. For the CDR3, the DNA is TGTGCCAGCAGCCAAGAAAGAGTCCCCCTCCTCGAGCAGTACTTC.